This T cell receptor (beta chain) was profiled in a study of blood T cell repertoires in COVID-19. Across the study: Acute and convalescent COVID-19 specimens originated in the United States, Italy and Spain. PBMCs, B-cell-depleted T cells, or T cells were the source of the cDNA or gDNA that made up the material.

Authors' data handling: The assay estimated nucleated cells by amplifying reference gene primers. Profiled with immunoSEQ multiplex PCR; TCRdb holds only in-frame clones, not every one. V and J calls and clone size are as listed in that table; D and trimming were resolved from the DNA. The sample comprises 90,000 or so clones, 80% to 90% of which are singletons, and roughly a sixth rests with the top ten. The length of the CDR3 is 16 residues. Germline V CDR1 and CDR2: GTSNPN, SVGIG (reference sequence). J gave up 3 bases and V 0 bases, and 9 bases lay outside the gene matches. The sample taken for sequencing was peripheral blood. The rearrangement joins TRBV30 to TRBJ2-3; 7 nucleotides match TRBD2. The TCR was taken from a human donor in a cohort sampled during active COVID-19. This chain's CDR3 is CAWSVPRRGGTDTQYF. The CDR3 DNA sequence: TGTGCCTGGAGTGTCCCCCGGCGCGGGGGTACAGATACGCAGTATTTT.